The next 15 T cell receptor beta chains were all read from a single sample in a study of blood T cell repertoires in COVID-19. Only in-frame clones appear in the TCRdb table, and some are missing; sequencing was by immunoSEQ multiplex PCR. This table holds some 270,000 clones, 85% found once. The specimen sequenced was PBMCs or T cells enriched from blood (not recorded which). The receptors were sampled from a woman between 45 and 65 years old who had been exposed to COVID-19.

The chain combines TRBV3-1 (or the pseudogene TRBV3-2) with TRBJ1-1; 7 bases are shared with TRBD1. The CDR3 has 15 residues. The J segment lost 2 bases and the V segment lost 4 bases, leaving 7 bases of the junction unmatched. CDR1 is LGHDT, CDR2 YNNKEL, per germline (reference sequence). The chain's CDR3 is CASSPHTGVNTEAFF. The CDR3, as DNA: TGTGCCAGCAGCCCTCACACAGGGGTAAACACTGAAGCTTTCTTT.

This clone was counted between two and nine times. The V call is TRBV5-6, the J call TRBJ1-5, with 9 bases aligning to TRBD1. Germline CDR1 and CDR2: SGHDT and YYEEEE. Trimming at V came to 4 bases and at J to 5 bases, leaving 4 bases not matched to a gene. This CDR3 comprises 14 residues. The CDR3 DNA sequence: TGTGCCAGCAGCCCTACAGGGGGCGATCAGCCCCAGCATTTT. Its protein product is CASSPTGGDQPQHF. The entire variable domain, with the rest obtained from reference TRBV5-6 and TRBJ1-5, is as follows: DAGVTQSPTHLIKTRGQQVTLRCSPKSGHDTVSWYQQALGQGPQFIFQYYEEEERQRGNFPDRFSGHQFPNYSSELNVNALLLGDSALYLCASSPTGGDQPQHFGDGTRLSIL.

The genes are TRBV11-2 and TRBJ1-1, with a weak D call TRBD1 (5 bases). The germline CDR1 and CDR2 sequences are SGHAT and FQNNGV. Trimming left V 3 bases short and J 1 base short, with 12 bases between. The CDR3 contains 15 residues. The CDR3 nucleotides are TGTGCCAGCAGCTTTACGCGGCAGGGGAACACTGAAGCTTTCTTT. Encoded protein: CASSFTRQGNTEAFF. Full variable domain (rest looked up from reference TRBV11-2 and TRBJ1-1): EAGVAQSPRYKIIEKRQSVAFWCNPISGHATLYWYQQILGQGPKLLIQFQNNGVVDDSQLPKDRFSAERLKGVDSTLKIQPAKLEDSAVYLCASSFTRQGNTEAFFGQGTRLTVV.

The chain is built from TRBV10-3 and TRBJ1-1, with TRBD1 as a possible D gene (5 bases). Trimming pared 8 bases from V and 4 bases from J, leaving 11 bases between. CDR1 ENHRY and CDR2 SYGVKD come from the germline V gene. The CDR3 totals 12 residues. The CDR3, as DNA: TGTGCCATCCGTACGGGGGGCACTGAAGCTTTCTTT. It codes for CAIRTGGTEAFF.

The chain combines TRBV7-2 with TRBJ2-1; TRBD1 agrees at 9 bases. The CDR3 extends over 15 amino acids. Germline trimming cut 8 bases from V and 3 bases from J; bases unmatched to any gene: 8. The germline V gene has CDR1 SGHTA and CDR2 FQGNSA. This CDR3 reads CASGHRDRVYNEQFF. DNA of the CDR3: TGTGCCAGCGGACACCGGGACAGGGTCTACAATGAGCAGTTCTTC. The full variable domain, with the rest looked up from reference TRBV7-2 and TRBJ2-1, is GAGVSQSPSNKVTEKGKDVELRCDPISGHTALYWYRQSLGQGLEFLIYFQGNSAPDKSGLPSDRFSAERTGGSVSTLTIQRTQQEDSAVYLCASGHRDRVYNEQFFGPGTRLTVL.

CDR3: CASGGLAGAPNTGELFF. The DNA of the CDR3 is TGTGCCAGCGGGGGACTAGCGGGGGCCCCGAACACCGGGGAGCTGTTTTTT. The chain combines TRBV27 with TRBJ2-2, with 14 bases lining up with TRBD2. Unmatched junction bases numbered 5, after V lost 8 bases and J lost 0 bases. Looked up from germline, CDR1 is MNHEY and CDR2 is SMNVEV (reference sequence). This CDR3 has 17 residues.

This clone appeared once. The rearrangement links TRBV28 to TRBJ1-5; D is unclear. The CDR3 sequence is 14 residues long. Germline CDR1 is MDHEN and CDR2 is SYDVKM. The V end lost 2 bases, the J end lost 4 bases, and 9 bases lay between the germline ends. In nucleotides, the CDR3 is TGTGCCAGCAGTTTAGAGGGCTATAATCAGCCCCAGCATTTT. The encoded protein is CASSLEGYNQPQHF. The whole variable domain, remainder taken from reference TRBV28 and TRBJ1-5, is DVKVTQSSRYLVKRTGEKVFLECVQDMDHENMFWYRQDPGLGLRLIYFSYDVKMKEKGDIPEGYSVSREKKERFSLILESASTNQTSMYLCASSLEGYNQPQHFGDGTRLSIL.

The CDR3 here is CASRSNSGANVLTF. The DNA for the CDR3 is TGTGCCAGCAGATCCAACTCTGGGGCCAACGTCCTGACTTTC. The V gene is TRBV7-9, the J gene TRBJ2-6; D gene ambiguous. The germline V and J ends were trimmed by 6 bases and 0 bases, with 6 bases remaining between them. Germline CDR1 reads SEHNR; CDR2 reads FQNEAQ (reference sequence). This CDR3 comprises 14 residues.

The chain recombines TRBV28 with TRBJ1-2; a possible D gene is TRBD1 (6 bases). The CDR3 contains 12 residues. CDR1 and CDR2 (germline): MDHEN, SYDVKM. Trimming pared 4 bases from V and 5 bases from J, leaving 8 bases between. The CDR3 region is CASSSDRYGYTF. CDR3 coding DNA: TGTGCCAGCAGTTCGGACAGATATGGCTACACCTTC.

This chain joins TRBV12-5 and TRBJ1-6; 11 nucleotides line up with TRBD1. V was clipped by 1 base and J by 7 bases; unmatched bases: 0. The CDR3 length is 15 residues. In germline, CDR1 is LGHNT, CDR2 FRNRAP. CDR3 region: CASGLGDRGNSPLHF. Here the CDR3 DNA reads TGTGCTAGTGGTTTGGGGGACAGGGGGAATTCACCCCTCCACTTT.

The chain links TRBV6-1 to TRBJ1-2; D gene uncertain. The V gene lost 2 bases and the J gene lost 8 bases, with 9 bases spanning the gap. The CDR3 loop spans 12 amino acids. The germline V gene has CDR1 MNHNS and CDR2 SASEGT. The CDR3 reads CASSESHAGYTF. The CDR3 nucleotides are TGTGCCAGCAGTGAAAGTCACGCGGGCTACACCTTC.

In nucleotides, the CDR3 is TGTGCCAGCAGCTTACCCCAGGGTTCGACGAACACTGAAGCTTTCTTT. This codes for CASSLPQGSTNTEAFF. The chain employs TRBV7-2 and TRBJ1-1, with D tentatively TRBD1 (5 bases). Germline-derived CDR1 and CDR2 are SGHTA and FQGNSA. The V and J ends lost 2 bases and 1 base respectively, with 14 bases between them. The CDR3 loop spans 16 amino acids.

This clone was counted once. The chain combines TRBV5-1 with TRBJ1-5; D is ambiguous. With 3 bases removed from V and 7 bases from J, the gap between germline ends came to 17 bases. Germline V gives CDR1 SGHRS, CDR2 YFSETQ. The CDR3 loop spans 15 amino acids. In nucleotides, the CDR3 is TGCGCCAGCAGCTCGGGATCCTTTCTCGGGCAGCCCCAGCATTTT. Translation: CASSSGSFLGQPQHF.

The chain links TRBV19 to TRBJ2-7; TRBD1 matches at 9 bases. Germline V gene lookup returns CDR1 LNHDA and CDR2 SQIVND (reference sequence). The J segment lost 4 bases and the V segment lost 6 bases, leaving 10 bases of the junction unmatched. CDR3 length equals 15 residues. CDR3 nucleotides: TGTGCCAGTAGACGAAGACAGGGGGGTGAATACGAGCAGTACTTC. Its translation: CASRRRQGGEYEQYF.

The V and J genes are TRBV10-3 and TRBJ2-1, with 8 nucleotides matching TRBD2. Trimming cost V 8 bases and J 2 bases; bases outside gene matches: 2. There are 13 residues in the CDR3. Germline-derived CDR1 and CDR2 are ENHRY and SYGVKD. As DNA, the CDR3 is TGTGCCATCGCGGGGGGTACCTACAATGAGCAGTTCTTC. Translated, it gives CAIAGGTYNEQFF.